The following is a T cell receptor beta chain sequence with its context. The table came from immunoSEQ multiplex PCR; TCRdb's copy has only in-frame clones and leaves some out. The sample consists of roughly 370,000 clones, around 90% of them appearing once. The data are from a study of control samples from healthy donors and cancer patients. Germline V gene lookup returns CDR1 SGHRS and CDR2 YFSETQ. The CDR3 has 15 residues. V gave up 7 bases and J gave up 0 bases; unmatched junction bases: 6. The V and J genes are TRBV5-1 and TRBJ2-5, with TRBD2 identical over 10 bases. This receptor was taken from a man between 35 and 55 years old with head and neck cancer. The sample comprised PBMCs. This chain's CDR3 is CASRIGLADQETQYF. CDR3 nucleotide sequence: TGCGCCAGCCGTATAGGACTAGCGGACCAAGAGACCCAGTACTTC. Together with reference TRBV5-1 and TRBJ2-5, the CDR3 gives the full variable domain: KAGVTQTPRYLIKTRGQQVTLSCSPISGHRSVSWYQQTPGQGLQFLFEYFSETQRNKGNFPGRFSGRQFSNSRSEMNVSTLELGDSALYLCASRIGLADQETQYFGPGTRLLVL.